Shown below are 26 T cell receptor beta chains from a single sample sequenced in a study of blood T cell repertoires in COVID-19. Produced via immunoSEQ multiplex PCR; TCRdb's table is partial and in-frame only. Of 250,000 to 300,000 clones in the sample, 85% to 90% were seen once. Material for sequencing was peripheral blood. The receptors come from a man younger than 35 with active or convalescent COVID-19.

This clone has only a few counts. The CDR3 is CASSASLGRVVNGYTF. For the CDR3, the DNA is TGTGCCAGCAGTGCTAGCCTAGGACGGGTAGTGAATGGCTACACCTTC. The V and J genes are TRBV7-2 and TRBJ1-2; no clear D gene. This CDR3 contains 16 residues. With 6 bases removed from V and 6 bases from J, the gap between germline ends came to 23 bases. Germline CDR1 SGHTA, CDR2 FQGNSA. The whole variable domain, remainder taken from reference TRBV7-2 and TRBJ1-2, is GAGVSQSPSNKVTEKGKDVELRCDPISGHTALYWYRQSLGQGLEFLIYFQGNSAPDKSGLPSDRFSAERTGGSVSTLTIQRTQQEDSAVYLCASSASLGRVVNGYTFGSGTRLTVV.

This clone has more than one count but fewer than ten. Written as DNA, the CDR3 is TGTGCCAGCAGTCCCGGGACTGCGGAAGCTTTCTTT. Translation gives CASSPGTAEAFF. The V call is TRBV6-5, the J call TRBJ1-1, with a tentative D call TRBD1 (5 bases). This CDR3 has 12 amino acids. Germline V gene lookup returns CDR1 MNHEY and CDR2 SVGAGI. V dropped 5 bases and J dropped 8 bases, with 12 bases sitting between them.

This sequence joins TRBV21-1 and TRBJ2-7; whether TRBD2, the table's D call, matches the DNA was not checked. TRBV21-1 is reported as a pseudogene. The CDR3 loop spans 15 amino acids. CDR3 nucleotide sequence: TGTGCCAGCAGCGAATCGGGGGGGAGCTCCTACGAGCAGTACTTC. This sequence encodes CASSESGGSSYEQYF.

V is TRBV2 and J is TRBJ1-2, with D unclear. V gave up 9 bases and J gave up 12 bases, with 20 bases separating them. CDR1 is SNHLY, CDR2 FYNNEI, per germline. The CDR3 spans 12 residues. The chain's CDR3 is CARKLQMGDNTF. DNA for the CDR3: TGTGCCAGGAAATTACAGATGGGTGATAACACCTTC.

The chain has TRBV24-1 and TRBJ2-1, with TRBD2 as a possible D gene (6 bases). Trimming shortened V by 7 bases and J by 9 bases, and 15 bases separated the two germline ends. This CDR3 comprises 13 residues. The germline V gene has CDR1 KGHDR and CDR2 SFDVKD. The CDR3 spells CATSRDSGSEQFF. The CDR3 DNA follows: TGTGCCACCAGCCGGGACTCCGGGAGTGAGCAGTTCTTC.

This chain connects TRBV21-1 to TRBJ1-1; TRBD1 reflects the table's D call only, with no check against the DNA. TRBV21-1 corresponds to a pseudogene. CDR3 length: 14 residues. The CDR3 nucleotides are TGTGCCAGCAGCTCGACCGGGACAGGGAGTGACGCTTTCTTT. Translation: CASSSTGTGSDAFF.

This clone was picked up one time. V gene TRBV5-1 combines with J gene TRBJ1-1; no reliable D call. Germline-derived CDR1 and CDR2 are SGHRS and YFSETQ. V was shortened by 0 bases and J by 6 bases, with 9 bases between the two germline ends. The CDR3 contains 13 residues. The chain's CDR3 is CASSLGGVAEAFF. The CDR3 coding sequence is TGCGCCAGCAGCTTGGGAGGCGTCGCTGAAGCTTTCTTT.

The CDR3: CASSLSPTGRHYEQYF. The CDR3 DNA is TGTGCCAGCAGTTTATCCCCCACAGGGCGGCACTACGAGCAGTACTTC. The rearrangement uses TRBV27 and TRBJ2-7, with D perhaps TRBD1 (6 bases). Germline V gene sequence: CDR1 MNHEY, CDR2 SMNVEV (reference sequence). CDR3 size: 16 residues. Trimming took 0 bases from V and 3 from J, leaving 15 bases between them.

The chain is built from TRBV3-1 (or the pseudogene TRBV3-2) and TRBJ2-7, with D possibly being TRBD2 (6 bases). V was trimmed by 3 bases and J by 7 bases, leaving 25 bases between them. Germline CDR1 and CDR2: LGHDT and YNNKEL (reference sequence). The CDR3 totals 17 residues. The CDR3 DNA follows: TGTGCCAGCAGCCACTTCGGGGGTGGGACGGTTCCTAGGGAGCAGTACTTC. It yields the protein CASSHFGGGTVPREQYF.

The chain employs TRBV19 and TRBJ2-5, with D perhaps TRBD1 (6 bases). CDR1 and CDR2 (germline): LNHDA, SQIVND (reference sequence). The CDR3 contains 15 residues. V was trimmed by 4 bases and J by 0 bases, leaving 12 bases between them. CDR3 sequence reads: CASSTTGYHQETQYF. The DNA of the CDR3 is TGTGCCAGTAGTACTACAGGGTATCACCAAGAGACCCAGTACTTC.

The J gene is TRBJ2-5, the V gene TRBV10-3, with TRBD1 matching 8 bases. V shed 7 bases, J shed 5 bases, and the junction held 6 bases outside the gene matches. Germline loops: CDR1 ENHRY, CDR2 SYGVKD. The CDR3 length is 13 residues. The CDR3 sequence is CAITPGGGETQYF. DNA of the CDR3: TGTGCCATCACCCCAGGGGGCGGGGAGACCCAGTACTTC.

CDR3 amino acids: CASSRQGSSETQYF. In DNA, the CDR3 is TGTGCCAGCAGTCGACAGGGGTCGTCGGAGACCCAGTACTTC. The genes are TRBV28 and TRBJ2-5; 8 bases fit TRBD1. V shed 5 bases and J 5 bases; nucleotides not matched to a gene: 7. The CDR3 contains 14 residues. Germline assignment: CDR1 MDHEN and CDR2 SYDVKM.

V and J are TRBV3-1 (or the pseudogene TRBV3-2) and TRBJ1-1; D gene ambiguous. In germline, CDR1 is LGHDT, CDR2 YNNKEL (reference sequence). V lost 0 bases and J 7 bases, leaving 9 bases between the germline ends. The CDR3 is 13 residues long. The CDR3 spells CASSQEVADEAFF. Here the CDR3 DNA reads TGTGCCAGCAGCCAAGAGGTCGCAGATGAAGCTTTCTTT.

This rearrangement joins TRBV6-1 to TRBJ2-7; D is uncertain. CDR1 is MNHNS and CDR2 is SASEGT in the germline V gene. V was shortened by 2 bases and J by 5 bases, with 7 bases between the two germline ends. The CDR3 extends over 12 amino acids. CDR3 sequence: CASSESSDEQYF. In DNA, the CDR3 is TGTGCCAGCAGTGAATCCTCGGACGAGCAGTACTTC.

The chain has TRBV3-1 (or the pseudogene TRBV3-2) and TRBJ2-1; the match to TRBD2 covers 8 bases. The CDR3 has 15 amino acids. Trimming at V came to 3 bases and at J to 4 bases, leaving 5 bases not matched to a gene. Germline-derived CDR1 and CDR2 are LGHDT and YNNKEL (reference sequence). The CDR3 DNA reads TGTGCCAGCAGCCAGGTAACGGGGGGGTACAATGAGCAGTTCTTC. This translates into CASSQVTGGYNEQFF.

The chain carries TRBV7-9 and TRBJ2-7; TRBD2 matches 10 bases. J was trimmed by 2 bases and V by 8 bases; bases with no gene match: 9. This CDR3 spans 15 amino acids. Germline CDR1 and CDR2: SEHNR and FQNEAQ (reference sequence). The CDR3 sequence: CASGDTGTSAYEQYF. The CDR3 DNA sequence: TGTGCCAGCGGAGACACCGGGACTAGCGCCTACGAGCAGTACTTC.

The rearrangement uses TRBV28 and TRBJ2-7; 7 bases agree with TRBD1. The V and J ends lost 7 bases and 4 bases, in that order; junction bases with no gene match: 10. This CDR3 has 14 residues. Germline loops: CDR1 MDHEN, CDR2 SYDVKM. The CDR3 region is CASNQDRTLYEQYF. CDR3 nucleotide sequence: TGTGCCAGCAACCAGGACAGGACCCTATACGAGCAGTACTTC.

This chain links TRBV27 with TRBJ1-2, with TRBD1 matching 7 bases. The CDR3 totals 13 residues. V shed 6 bases and J 3 bases; nucleotides not matched to a gene: 4. The V gene's germline CDR1 is MNHEY and CDR2 SMNVEV (reference sequence). The CDR3 reads CASSPGTDYGYTF. Written as DNA, the CDR3 is TGTGCCAGCAGCCCTGGGACAGACTATGGCTACACCTTC.

This rearrangement joins TRBV24-1 to TRBJ2-2; 10 nucleotides align to TRBD2. Germline-derived CDR1 and CDR2 are KGHDR and SFDVKD. Trimming removed 4 bases from V and 10 bases from J; junction bases left unmatched: 8. The CDR3 has 15 residues. The CDR3: CATSDPSSGREELFF. Written as DNA, the CDR3 is TGTGCCACCAGTGACCCCTCAAGCGGGAGGGAGGAGCTGTTTTTT.

In this sample, this clone turned up once. The chain carries TRBV7-2 and TRBJ2-1, with 7 bases matching TRBD2. The V gene end was trimmed by 5 bases and the J gene end by 7 bases; junction bases not matched to a gene: 11. Looked up from germline, CDR1 is SGHTA and CDR2 is FQGNSA. This CDR3 has 15 amino acids. CDR3 protein: CASSPTLREGNEQFF. The CDR3 coding sequence is TGTGCCAGCAGCCCTACCCTCAGGGAGGGTAATGAGCAGTTCTTC.

The chain has TRBV27 and TRBJ1-6; no definite D call. Germline CDR1 is MNHEY and CDR2 is SMNVEV (reference sequence). V shed 10 bases and J shed 8 bases, with 12 bases lying between them. There are 12 residues in the CDR3. DNA for the CDR3: TGTGCCACCGGGGTCTGGGATTCACCCCTCCACTTT. Protein: CATGVWDSPLHF.

The J gene is TRBJ2-7, the V gene TRBV9; D unresolved. CDR1 and CDR2 (germline): SGDLS, YYNGEE. The CDR3 is 13 amino acids. Trimming removed 0 bases at V and 2 bases at J, with 6 bases between. DNA of the CDR3: TGTGCCAGCAGCGTAGACTCCACCTACGAGCAGTACTTC. Amino acid sequence: CASSVDSTYEQYF.

V gene TRBV29-1 combines with J gene TRBJ1-2, with TRBD1 identical over 10 bases. Trimming cost V 6 bases and J 7 bases; bases outside gene matches: 11. The CDR3 runs 14 residues. Germline V CDR1 and CDR2: SQVTM, ANQGSEA. The CDR3 protein is CSVRRGQGRVGYTF. CDR3 nucleotides: TGCAGCGTCCGCAGGGGACAGGGGAGGGTTGGCTACACCTTC.

V is TRBV29-1 and J is TRBJ2-2; 11 nucleotides align to TRBD1. The CDR3 consists of 18 residues. The germline V gene has CDR1 SQVTM and CDR2 ANQGSEA. With 0 bases clipped from V and 3 bases from J, the junction kept 9 bases outside the gene matches. DNA for the CDR3: TGCAGCGTTGAAGATCGCCTCCGGGACAGGGGGGACACCGGGGAGCTGTTTTTT. Translation: CSVEDRLRDRGDTGELFF.

In its sample, this clone was seen once. This rearrangement joins TRBV7-3 to TRBJ1-6; 7 bases line up with TRBD1. This CDR3 region has 15 residues. Losses at the gene ends were 5 bases for V and 8 bases for J; bases not matched to a gene: 9. Germline V gives CDR1 SGHTA, CDR2 FQGTGA. The CDR3 coding sequence is TGTGCCAGCAGCCCGGGACAGCTAGGGGATTCACCCCTCCACTTT. Translation: CASSPGQLGDSPLHF.

This chain uses TRBV9 with TRBJ1-1, with unresolved D. Germline V gene lookup returns CDR1 SGDLS and CDR2 YYNGEE. The CDR3 contains 14 residues. Between the trimmed V and J ends, which lost 0 bases and 1 base, there was a span of 7 bases. In DNA, the CDR3 is TGTGCCAGCAGCGTAGAAGCGGCGAACACTGAAGCTTTCTTT. This codes for CASSVEAANTEAFF. The variable domain in full, with the rest retrieved from reference TRBV9 and TRBJ1-1, is DSGVTQTPKHLITATGQRVTLRCSPRSGDLSVYWYQQSLDQGLQFLIQYYNGEERAKGNILERFSAQQFPDLHSELNLSSLELGDSALYFCASSVEAANTEAFFGQGTRLTVV.